This TCR beta chain appears in the sequencing data of a study of vaccination and CD4 T cells after COVID-19. The wider study: Cultures acting as controls obtained a CEFX pool, an HIV-1 Nef pool, or no peptide.

Described treatment: approximately 11-day PBMC culture with coronavirus spike peptide pools or control peptides (ViraFEST assay). The CDR3 extends over 13 amino acids. The V gene end was trimmed by 10 bases and the J gene end by 7 bases; junction bases not matched to a gene: 9. Cultured CD4+ T-cell DNA underwent Oncomine TCR Beta short-read sequencing. TCRdb re-called the PCR reads with MiXCR, one entry per CDR3 protein. The table lists 20,000 to 25,000 distinct CDR3 sequences, around 45% of them singletons, with approximately 13% in the top ten. Details on this clonotype: Its target is not known.

This rearrangement joins TRBV12-3 or TRBV12-4 to TRBJ1-4; TRBD1 matches at 7 bases. The receptor was derived from a human donor who had recovered from COVID-19. The specimen was CD4+ T cells from blood, cultured in vitro. DNA of the CDR3: TGTGCCACCCGTCAGGGGGAAGGTGAAAAACTGTTTTTT. Amino acids: CATRQGEGEKLFF.